The clone carrying this T cell receptor beta chain was seen ten or more times. TCRdb processed the 5' RACE reads anew with MiXCR; each CDR3 protein has one entry. Of about 690,000 distinct CDR3 sequences in the sample, roughly 6% were seen once. Germline V gene data show CDR1 as KGHDR and CDR2 as SFDVKD. The ends were cut back, 3 bases at V and 0 bases at J, with 10 bases in the middle. The CDR3 loop spans 15 amino acids. The sample is drawn from a study of identical twins. This clonotype was sampled from a man aged 18-30 years in good health. Sequenced sample: naive T cells sorted from blood. The rearrangement links TRBV24-1 to TRBJ1-1; D gene ambiguous. CDR3 region: CATSDQNRMNTEAFF. The DNA of the CDR3 is TGTGCCACCAGTGATCAGAACAGAATGAACACTGAAGCTTTCTTT.